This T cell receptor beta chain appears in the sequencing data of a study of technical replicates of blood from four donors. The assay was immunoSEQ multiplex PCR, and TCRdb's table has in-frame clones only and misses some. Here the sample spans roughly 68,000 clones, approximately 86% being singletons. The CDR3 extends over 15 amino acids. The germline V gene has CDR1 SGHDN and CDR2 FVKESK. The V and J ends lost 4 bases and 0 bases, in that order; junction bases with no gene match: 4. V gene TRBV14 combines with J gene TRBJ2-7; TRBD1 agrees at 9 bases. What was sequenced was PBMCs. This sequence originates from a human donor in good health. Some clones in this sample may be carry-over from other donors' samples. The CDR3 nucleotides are TGTGCCAGCAGCCCGGGGACAGGGAACTCCTACGAGCAGTACTTC. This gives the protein CASSPGTGNSYEQYF.